This is a list of T cell receptor beta chains from one sample in a study of OX40 agonist ivuxolimab in advanced cancers. Profiled with immunoSEQ multiplex PCR; TCRdb holds only in-frame clones, not every one. The table shows 40,000 to 50,000 clones, with roughly 80% occurring only once. The sequencing here drew on CD4+ or CD8+ T cells sorted from blood, taken in a trial of the OX40 agonist ivuxolimab. These receptors were taken from an adult with an advanced solid tumor such as melanoma, head and neck, liver or kidney cancer. Both conserved end residues are part of each CDR3. A D gene is named only where the DNA matches it firmly. Size tells how often a clone was seen (once, few, many) or the class of an expanded clone, and some rows leave it out.

abundance: .
j_gene: TRBJ2-3
v_gene: TRBV6-6
d_gene: .
CDR3aa: CASSYLGTFTDTQYF
CDR3nt: TGTGCCAGCAGTTACCTCGGGACTTTCACAGATACGCAGTATTTT

abundance: .
j_gene: TRBJ1-6
v_gene: TRBV10-2
d_gene: .
CDR3aa: CASSSTRDSLHF
CDR3nt: TGCGCCAGCAGCTCGACCAGGGACTCCCTCCACTTT

abundance: once
j_gene: TRBJ1-4
v_gene: TRBV9
d_gene: .
CDR3aa: CASSPGVGGWGTNEKLFF
CDR3nt: TGTGCCAGCAGCCCAGGTGTCGGGGGCTGGGGAACTAATGAAAAACTGTTTTTT

abundance: .
j_gene: TRBJ1-2
v_gene: TRBV30
d_gene: .
CDR3aa: CAWGVYGYTF
CDR3nt: TGTGCCTGGGGGGTCTATGGCTACACCTTC

abundance: .
j_gene: TRBJ2-3
v_gene: TRBV7-8
d_gene: .
CDR3aa: CASRIGADTQYF
CDR3nt: TGTGCCAGCAGGATCGGGGCAGATACGCAGTATTTT

abundance: few
j_gene: TRBJ2-7
v_gene: TRBV27
d_gene: TRBD1
CDR3aa: CASSLGTAYEQYF
CDR3nt: TGTGCCAGCAGTTTAGGGACAGCCTACGAGCAGTACTTC

abundance: .
j_gene: TRBJ2-5
v_gene: TRBV27
d_gene: .
CDR3aa: CASSLRGQETQYF
CDR3nt: TGTGCCAGCAGTTTAAGGGGGCAAGAGACCCAGTACTTC

abundance: .
j_gene: TRBJ2-3
v_gene: TRBV7-9
d_gene: TRBD2
CDR3aa: CASSSPSGRTSTDTQYF
CDR3nt: TGTGCCAGCAGCTCACCTAGCGGGAGAACGAGCACAGATACGCAGTATTTT

abundance: .
j_gene: TRBJ1-5
v_gene: TRBV5-8
d_gene: .
CDR3aa: CASSLVGHSNQPQHF
CDR3nt: TGTGCCAGCAGCTTGGTTGGCCATAGCAATCAGCCCCAGCATTTT

abundance: .
j_gene: TRBJ1-1
v_gene: TRBV18
d_gene: TRBD1
CDR3aa: CASSPARDRKNTEAFF
CDR3nt: TGTGCCAGCTCACCGGCCCGGGACAGGAAGAACACTGAAGCTTTCTTT

abundance: few
j_gene: TRBJ2-3
v_gene: TRBV2
d_gene: TRBD1
CDR3aa: CASIQGTGGSTDTQYF
CDR3nt: TGTGCCAGCATCCAGGGGACAGGGGGAAGCACAGATACGCAGTATTTT

abundance: .
j_gene: TRBJ2-5
v_gene: TRBV7-2
d_gene: .
CDR3aa: CASRVQGGGNEATQYF
CDR3nt: TGTGCCAGCAGAGTACAGGGCGGAGGAAACGAGGCGACCCAGTACTTC

abundance: .
j_gene: TRBJ2-1
v_gene: TRBV9
d_gene: TRBD2
CDR3aa: CASSVALTSGDNEQFF
CDR3nt: TGTGCCAGCAGCGTAGCTTTGACTAGCGGGGATAATGAGCAGTTCTTC

abundance: few
j_gene: TRBJ2-1
v_gene: TRBV29-1
d_gene: TRBD2
CDR3aa: CSVTLADLRHEQFF
CDR3nt: TGCAGCGTCACACTAGCGGACCTACGGCATGAGCAGTTCTTC

abundance: .
j_gene: TRBJ2-7
v_gene: TRBV19
d_gene: .
CDR3aa: CASSSLPVSLDSISYEQYF
CDR3nt: TGTGCCAGTAGTAGTCTACCGGTTTCTCTGGACTCTATCTCCTACGAGCAGTACTTC

abundance: .
j_gene: TRBJ1-4
v_gene: TRBV28
d_gene: .
CDR3aa: CASSLGTSRSVKLFF
CDR3nt: TGTGCCAGCAGTTTGGGGACCTCCCGTAGTGTGAAACTGTTTTTT

abundance: .
j_gene: TRBJ1-6
v_gene: TRBV6-6
d_gene: .
CDR3aa: CASSTRGISSPLHF
CDR3nt: TGTGCCAGCAGTACCCGGGGGATTAGCTCACCCCTCCACTTT

abundance: .
j_gene: TRBJ1-3
v_gene: TRBV6-1
d_gene: .
CDR3aa: CASSDAVSGNTIYF
CDR3nt: TGTGCCAGCAGTGATGCAGTCTCTGGAAACACCATATATTTT

abundance: .
j_gene: TRBJ1-1
v_gene: TRBV5-1
d_gene: .
CDR3aa: CASSFRDLRNTEAFF
CDR3nt: TGCGCCAGCAGCTTCCGGGACCTTAGGAACACTGAAGCTTTCTTT

abundance: .
j_gene: TRBJ2-3
v_gene: TRBV28
d_gene: .
CDR3aa: CASSLPGSTTDTQYF
CDR3nt: TGTGCCAGCAGTTTACCGGGGTCCACAACAGATACGCAGTATTTT

abundance: medium-sized
j_gene: TRBJ1-4
v_gene: TRBV9
d_gene: TRBD1
CDR3aa: CASSAGTGVEKLFF
CDR3nt: TGTGCCAGCAGCGCCGGGACAGGGGTTGAAAAACTGTTTTTT

abundance: once
j_gene: TRBJ1-1
v_gene: TRBV5-1
d_gene: TRBD1
CDR3aa: CASRFRQGENTEAFF
CDR3nt: TGCGCCAGCAGATTTCGACAGGGTGAGAACACTGAAGCTTTCTTT

abundance: .
j_gene: TRBJ1-4
v_gene: TRBV2
d_gene: .
CDR3aa: CASSPARGLGEKLFF
CDR3nt: TGTGCCAGCAGTCCAGCTCGGGGACTAGGTGAAAAACTGTTTTTT

abundance: .
j_gene: TRBJ2-7
v_gene: TRBV6-1
d_gene: TRBD2
CDR3aa: CASTLQAGAWREQYF
CDR3nt: TGTGCCAGCACCTTGCAAGCGGGAGCCTGGAGAGAGCAGTACTTC

abundance: .
j_gene: TRBJ2-3
v_gene: TRBV7-9
d_gene: .
CDR3aa: CASSRDTDTQYF
CDR3nt: TGTGCCAGCAGCAGAGACACAGATACGCAGTATTTT

abundance: once
j_gene: TRBJ2-4
v_gene: TRBV6-6
d_gene: .
CDR3aa: CASSYGRTEYF
CDR3nt: TGTGCCAGCAGTTACGGGAGAACGGAGTACTTC

abundance: few
j_gene: TRBJ1-1
v_gene: TRBV6-1
d_gene: TRBD1
CDR3aa: CASSEDRGDTEAFF
CDR3nt: TGTGCCAGCAGTGAGGACAGGGGGGATACTGAAGCTTTCTTT

abundance: .
j_gene: TRBJ1-1
v_gene: TRBV7-2
d_gene: TRBD1
CDR3aa: CASSSRGQGDTEAFF
CDR3nt: TGTGCCAGCAGCTCCCGCGGACAGGGGGACACTGAAGCTTTCTTT

abundance: .
j_gene: TRBJ1-1
v_gene: TRBV19
d_gene: .
CDR3aa: CASTSVGGLNTEAFF
CDR3nt: TGTGCCAGTACTAGCGTGGGAGGTTTGAACACTGAAGCTTTCTTT

abundance: .
j_gene: TRBJ2-1
v_gene: TRBV7-6
d_gene: .
CDR3aa: CASSLADSPSEQFF
CDR3nt: TGTGCCAGCAGCTTAGCGGACTCCCCCAGTGAGCAGTTCTTC

abundance: .
j_gene: TRBJ2-5
v_gene: TRBV7-2
d_gene: TRBD1
CDR3aa: CASSLASHRQGWGTQYF
CDR3nt: TGTGCCAGCAGCTTAGCGTCCCACAGACAGGGGTGGGGGACCCAGTACTTC